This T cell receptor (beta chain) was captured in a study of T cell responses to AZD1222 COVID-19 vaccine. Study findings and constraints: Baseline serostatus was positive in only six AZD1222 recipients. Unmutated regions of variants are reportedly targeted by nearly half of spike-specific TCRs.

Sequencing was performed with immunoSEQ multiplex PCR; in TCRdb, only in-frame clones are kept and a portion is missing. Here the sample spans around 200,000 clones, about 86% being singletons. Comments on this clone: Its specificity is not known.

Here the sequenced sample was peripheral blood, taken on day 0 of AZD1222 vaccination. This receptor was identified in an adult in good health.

CDR3 sequence reads: CSVEPATNYGYTF. The CDR3 nucleotides are TGCAGCGTTGAACCTGCTACCAACTATGGCTACACCTTC. This chain uses TRBV29-1 with TRBJ1-2; unclear D gene. The CDR3 has 13 residues. In germline, CDR1 is SQVTM, CDR2 ANQGSEA. V lost 2 bases to trimming and J lost 2 bases, with 9 bases between them.